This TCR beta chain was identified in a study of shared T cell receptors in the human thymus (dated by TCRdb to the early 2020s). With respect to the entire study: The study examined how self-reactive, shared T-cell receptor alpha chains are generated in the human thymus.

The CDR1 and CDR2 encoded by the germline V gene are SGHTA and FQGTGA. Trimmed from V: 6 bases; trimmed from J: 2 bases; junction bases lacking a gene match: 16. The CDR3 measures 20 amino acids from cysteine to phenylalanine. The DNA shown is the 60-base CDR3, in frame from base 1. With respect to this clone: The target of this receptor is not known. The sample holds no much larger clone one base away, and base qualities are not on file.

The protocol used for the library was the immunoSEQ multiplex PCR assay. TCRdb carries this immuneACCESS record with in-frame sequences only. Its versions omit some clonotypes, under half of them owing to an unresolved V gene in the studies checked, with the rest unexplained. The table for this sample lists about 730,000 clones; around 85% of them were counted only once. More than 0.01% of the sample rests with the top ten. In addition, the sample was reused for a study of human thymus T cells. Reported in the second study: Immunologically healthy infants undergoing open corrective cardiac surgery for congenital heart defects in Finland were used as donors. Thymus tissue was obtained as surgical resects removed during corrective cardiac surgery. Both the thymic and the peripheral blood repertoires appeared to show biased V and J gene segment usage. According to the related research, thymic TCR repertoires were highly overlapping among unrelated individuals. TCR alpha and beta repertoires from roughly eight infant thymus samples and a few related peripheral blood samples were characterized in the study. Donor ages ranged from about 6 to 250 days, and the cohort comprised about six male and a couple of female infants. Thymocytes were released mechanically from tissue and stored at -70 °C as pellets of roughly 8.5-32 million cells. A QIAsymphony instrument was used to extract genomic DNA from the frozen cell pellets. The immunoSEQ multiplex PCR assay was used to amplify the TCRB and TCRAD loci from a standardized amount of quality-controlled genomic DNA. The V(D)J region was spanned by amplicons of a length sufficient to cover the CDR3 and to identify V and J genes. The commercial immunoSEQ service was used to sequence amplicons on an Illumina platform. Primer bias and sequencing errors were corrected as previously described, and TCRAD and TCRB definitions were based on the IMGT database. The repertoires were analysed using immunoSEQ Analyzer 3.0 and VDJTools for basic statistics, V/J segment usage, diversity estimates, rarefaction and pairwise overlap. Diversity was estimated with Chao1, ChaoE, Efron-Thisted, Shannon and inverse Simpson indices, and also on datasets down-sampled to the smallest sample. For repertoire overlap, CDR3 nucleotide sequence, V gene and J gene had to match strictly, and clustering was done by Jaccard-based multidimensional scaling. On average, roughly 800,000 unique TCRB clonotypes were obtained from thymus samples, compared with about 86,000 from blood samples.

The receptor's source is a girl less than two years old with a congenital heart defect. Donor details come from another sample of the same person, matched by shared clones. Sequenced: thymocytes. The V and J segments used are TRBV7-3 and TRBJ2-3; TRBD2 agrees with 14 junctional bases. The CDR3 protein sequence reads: CASRSAGLAGARTLTDTQYF. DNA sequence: TGTGCCAGCAGGTCCGCGGGACTAGCGGGGGCCCGAACACTCACAGATACGCAGTATTTT. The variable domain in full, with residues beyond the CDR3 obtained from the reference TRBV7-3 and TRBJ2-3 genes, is GAGVSQTPSNKVTEKGKYVELRCDPISGHTALYWYRQSLGQGPEFLIYFQGTGAADDSGLPNDRFFAVRPEGSVSTLKIQRTERGDSAVYLCASRSAGLAGARTLTDTQYFGPGTRLTVL.